The rows below give T cell receptor beta chains drawn from one sample of a study of T cells after yellow fever vaccination. TCRdb independently ran MiXCR on the 5' RACE reads; one entry per CDR3 protein. Of 140,000 to 150,000 distinct CDR3 sequences listed, about 6.2% are singletons. Sequencing used CD4+ T cells sorted from PBMCs, obtained 10 days after the yellow fever booster vaccination. The origin of the receptors is a man aged 25-45 years who received the YFV17D yellow fever vaccine. Both conserved end residues are part of each CDR3. Each record gives: D gene, J gene, clone size, V gene, CDR3 protein, CDR3 DNA. The D gene is left open where the match is weak. Clone size is given for some rows only: seen once, a few or many times, or a class if the clone is expanded.

d_gene: .; j_gene: TRBJ1-1; abundance: .; v_gene: TRBV7-2; CDR3aa: CASSSQTRATEAFF; CDR3nt: TGTGCCAGCAGCTCCCAAACCAGAGCCACTGAAGCTTTCTTT
d_gene: .; j_gene: TRBJ2-1; abundance: many; v_gene: TRBV30; CDR3aa: CAWSLPASNEQFF; CDR3nt: TGTGCCTGGAGTTTGCCAGCCTCCAATGAGCAGTTCTTC
d_gene: .; j_gene: TRBJ2-1; abundance: many; v_gene: TRBV29-1; CDR3aa: CSVGLAARSYNEQFF; CDR3nt: TGCAGCGTTGGATTAGCGGCCCGCTCCTACAATGAGCAGTTCTTC
d_gene: .; j_gene: TRBJ2-1; abundance: many; v_gene: TRBV6-1; CDR3aa: CASRGDPPDEQFF; CDR3nt: TGTGCCAGCAGGGGGGATCCCCCAGATGAGCAGTTCTTC
d_gene: TRBD2; j_gene: TRBJ2-3; abundance: many; v_gene: TRBV5-1; CDR3aa: CASSLEGLARYTQYF; CDR3nt: TGCGCCAGCAGCTTGGAGGGACTAGCTCGATATACGCAGTATTTT
d_gene: .; j_gene: TRBJ1-1; abundance: many; v_gene: TRBV7-9; CDR3aa: CASSLEEVFRGTEAFF; CDR3nt: TGTGCCAGCAGCTTAGAGGAAGTCTTTCGGGGCACTGAAGCTTTCTTT
d_gene: TRBD1; j_gene: TRBJ2-7; abundance: many; v_gene: TRBV14; CDR3aa: CASSQATTGYHEQYF; CDR3nt: TGTGCCAGCAGCCAAGCAACGACAGGGTACCACGAGCAGTACTTC
d_gene: .; j_gene: TRBJ1-5; abundance: few; v_gene: TRBV6-1; CDR3aa: CASRGAQGYSNQPQHF; CDR3nt: TGTGCCAGCAGGGGAGCGCAGGGGTATAGCAATCAGCCCCAGCATTTT
d_gene: .; j_gene: TRBJ2-5; abundance: many; v_gene: TRBV5-1; CDR3aa: CASSLAPQGTRETQYF; CDR3nt: TGCGCCAGCAGCTTGGCCCCCCAAGGGACCCGGGAGACCCAGTACTTC
d_gene: TRBD1; j_gene: TRBJ1-5; abundance: few; v_gene: TRBV6-5; CDR3aa: CASRSGTGPSNQPQHF; CDR3nt: TGTGCCAGCAGGTCCGGGACAGGGCCCTCCAATCAGCCCCAGCATTTT
d_gene: TRBD2; j_gene: TRBJ2-7; abundance: many; v_gene: TRBV7-2; CDR3aa: CASSSTSGRRNEQYF; CDR3nt: TGTGCCAGCAGCTCGACTAGCGGGAGAAGAAACGAGCAGTACTTC
d_gene: .; j_gene: TRBJ2-2; abundance: many; v_gene: TRBV5-1; CDR3aa: CASSLLLAPGELFF; CDR3nt: TGCGCCAGCAGCTTGCTTCTAGCCCCCGGGGAGCTGTTTTTT
d_gene: TRBD2; j_gene: TRBJ2-7; abundance: many; v_gene: TRBV7-2; CDR3aa: CASSLGGLAGVHEQYF; CDR3nt: TGTGCCAGCAGCTTAGGAGGGCTAGCGGGAGTCCACGAGCAGTACTTC
d_gene: .; j_gene: TRBJ2-7; abundance: many; v_gene: TRBV6-1; CDR3aa: CASSRGMGSEQYF; CDR3nt: TGTGCCAGCAGTCGGGGTATGGGTTCCGAGCAGTACTTC
d_gene: TRBD2; j_gene: TRBJ2-1; abundance: .; v_gene: TRBV30; CDR3aa: CAWTLRASSGKQSDEQFF; CDR3nt: TGTGCCTGGACCCTCCGGGCCTCTAGCGGGAAACAGTCTGATGAGCAGTTCTTC
d_gene: .; j_gene: TRBJ1-4; abundance: many; v_gene: TRBV7-3; CDR3aa: CASSPMGSATNEKLFF; CDR3nt: TGTGCCAGCAGCCCTATGGGGAGTGCAACTAATGAAAAACTGTTTTTT
d_gene: .; j_gene: TRBJ2-7; abundance: many; v_gene: TRBV28; CDR3aa: CASNPRVSSYEQYF; CDR3nt: TGTGCCAGCAACCCCAGGGTCAGCTCCTACGAGCAGTACTTC
d_gene: .; j_gene: TRBJ2-7; abundance: few; v_gene: TRBV5-1; CDR3aa: CASRHESSYEQYF; CDR3nt: TGCGCCAGCAGGCATGAGAGCTCCTACGAGCAGTACTTC
d_gene: .; j_gene: TRBJ2-3; abundance: .; v_gene: TRBV6-2/TRBV6-3; CDR3aa: CASSLATDTQYF; CDR3nt: TGTGCCAGCAGTCTGGCCACAGATACGCAGTATTTT
d_gene: .; j_gene: TRBJ1-2; abundance: .; v_gene: TRBV19; CDR3aa: CASSIEPGGDHNYGYTF; CDR3nt: TGTGCCAGTAGTATAGAGCCCGGCGGGGACCACAACTATGGCTACACCTTC
d_gene: .; j_gene: TRBJ1-1; abundance: few; v_gene: TRBV7-2; CDR3aa: CASTIQGHGTEAFF; CDR3nt: TGTGCCAGCACCATTCAGGGGCACGGCACTGAAGCTTTCTTT
d_gene: .; j_gene: TRBJ1-4; abundance: many; v_gene: TRBV20-1; CDR3aa: CSARFGGGSEKLFF; CDR3nt: TGCAGTGCCCGGTTCGGAGGGGGTTCCGAAAAACTGTTTTTT
d_gene: TRBD1; j_gene: TRBJ2-5; abundance: many; v_gene: TRBV5-8; CDR3aa: CASSDPGQGTTQYF; CDR3nt: TGTGCCAGCAGCGATCCGGGACAGGGGACGACCCAGTACTTC
d_gene: TRBD2; j_gene: TRBJ2-7; abundance: .; v_gene: TRBV7-2; CDR3aa: CASSLALAGVHEQYF; CDR3nt: TGTGCCAGCAGCCTCGCTCTAGCGGGAGTCCACGAGCAGTACTTC
d_gene: .; j_gene: TRBJ2-7; abundance: many; v_gene: TRBV20-1; CDR3aa: CSARDGGRREQYF; CDR3nt: TGCAGTGCTAGAGATGGAGGCCGCCGGGAGCAGTACTTC
d_gene: .; j_gene: TRBJ2-7; abundance: many; v_gene: TRBV4-3; CDR3aa: CASSQVDSFYEQYF; CDR3nt: TGCGCCAGCAGCCAAGTGGACAGCTTTTACGAGCAGTACTTC
d_gene: .; j_gene: TRBJ2-1; abundance: many; v_gene: TRBV20-1; CDR3aa: CSASWQGNEQFF; CDR3nt: TGCAGTGCTAGCTGGCAGGGCAATGAGCAGTTCTTC
d_gene: TRBD2; j_gene: TRBJ2-2; abundance: many; v_gene: TRBV18; CDR3aa: CASSLRGTSATNTGELFF; CDR3nt: TGTGCCAGCTCACTTCGCGGGACTAGCGCAACGAACACCGGGGAGCTGTTTTTT
d_gene: .; j_gene: TRBJ1-2; abundance: many; v_gene: TRBV5-6; CDR3aa: CASSPGGLYGYTF; CDR3nt: TGTGCCAGCAGCCCCGGTGGGCTGTATGGCTACACCTTC
d_gene: TRBD2; j_gene: TRBJ2-2; abundance: .; v_gene: TRBV7-9; CDR3aa: CASSRAGGPGTGELFF; CDR3nt: TGTGCCAGCAGCCGAGCGGGAGGGCCAGGCACCGGGGAGCTGTTTTTT
d_gene: .; j_gene: TRBJ2-7; abundance: many; v_gene: TRBV3-1; CDR3aa: CASSQAMHEQYF; CDR3nt: TGTGCCAGCAGCCAAGCGATGCACGAGCAGTACTTC
d_gene: .; j_gene: TRBJ2-5; abundance: many; v_gene: TRBV27; CDR3aa: CASSFEGPETQYF; CDR3nt: TGTGCCAGCAGTTTTGAGGGGCCAGAGACCCAGTACTTC
d_gene: TRBD2; j_gene: TRBJ2-7; abundance: many; v_gene: TRBV7-8; CDR3aa: CASSPQSSGAYEQYF; CDR3nt: TGTGCCAGCAGCCCGCAGTCTAGCGGTGCCTACGAGCAGTACTTC
d_gene: .; j_gene: TRBJ2-5; abundance: many; v_gene: TRBV5-1; CDR3aa: CASSLGPSIVETQYF; CDR3nt: TGCGCCAGCAGCTTGGGGCCGTCGATCGTAGAGACCCAGTACTTC
d_gene: TRBD2; j_gene: TRBJ2-2; abundance: .; v_gene: TRBV20-1; CDR3aa: CSAGLPGLATNTGELFF; CDR3nt: TGCAGTGCTGGATTACCGGGACTAGCGACGAACACCGGGGAGCTGTTTTTT
d_gene: TRBD2; j_gene: TRBJ2-2; abundance: many; v_gene: TRBV18; CDR3aa: CASSGLAGNTGELFF; CDR3nt: TGTGCCAGCTCGGGACTAGCGGGAAACACCGGGGAGCTGTTTTTT
d_gene: .; j_gene: TRBJ2-2; abundance: many; v_gene: TRBV5-1; CDR3aa: CASSQLSGPNTGELFF; CDR3nt: TGCGCCAGCAGCCAACTTTCGGGACCTAACACCGGGGAGCTGTTTTTT
d_gene: .; j_gene: TRBJ1-2; abundance: many; v_gene: TRBV19; CDR3aa: CASSPPGGNYGYTF; CDR3nt: TGTGCCAGTAGTCCCCCGGGAGGGAACTATGGCTACACCTTC
d_gene: TRBD2; j_gene: TRBJ2-7; abundance: many; v_gene: TRBV20-1; CDR3aa: CSAGTSGRKYEQYF; CDR3nt: TGCAGTGCTGGTACTAGCGGGAGAAAGTACGAGCAGTACTTC
d_gene: .; j_gene: TRBJ2-7; abundance: many; v_gene: TRBV4-3; CDR3aa: CASSQDPYSYEQYF; CDR3nt: TGCGCCAGCAGCCAAGATCCGTACTCCTACGAGCAGTACTTC
d_gene: .; j_gene: TRBJ2-7; abundance: few; v_gene: TRBV18; CDR3aa: CASSPPQAAYEQYF; CDR3nt: TGTGCCAGCTCACCGCCACAGGCCGCCTACGAGCAGTACTTC
d_gene: .; j_gene: TRBJ2-1; abundance: many; v_gene: TRBV11-3; CDR3aa: CASGPGTNEQFF; CDR3nt: TGTGCCAGCGGTCCGGGTACGAATGAGCAGTTCTTC
d_gene: .; j_gene: TRBJ2-7; abundance: .; v_gene: TRBV9; CDR3aa: CASSVADRSYYEQYF; CDR3nt: TGTGCCAGCAGCGTAGCTGACAGGAGTTATTACGAGCAGTACTTC
d_gene: .; j_gene: TRBJ2-1; abundance: many; v_gene: TRBV27; CDR3aa: CASSSSWGAGLYNEQFF; CDR3nt: TGTGCCAGCAGTTCCTCCTGGGGAGCGGGTCTTTACAATGAGCAGTTCTTC
d_gene: .; j_gene: TRBJ2-3; abundance: once; v_gene: TRBV3-1; CDR3aa: CASTKQGPSTHTQYF; CDR3nt: TGTGCCAGCACCAAGCAGGGCCCTTCCACACATACGCAGTATTTT
d_gene: TRBD2; j_gene: TRBJ2-5; abundance: many; v_gene: TRBV7-2; CDR3aa: CASSQPRTSGETQYF; CDR3nt: TGTGCCAGCAGCCAACCCCGGACTAGCGGAGAGACCCAGTACTTC
d_gene: .; j_gene: TRBJ1-6; abundance: few; v_gene: TRBV6-5; CDR3aa: CACGRPDYSPLHF; CDR3nt: TGTGCCTGTGGACGGCCCGATTATTCACCCCTCCACTTT
d_gene: .; j_gene: TRBJ2-1; abundance: many; v_gene: TRBV12-3/TRBV12-4; CDR3aa: CASSATTYNEQFF; CDR3nt: TGTGCCAGCAGTGCGACGACATACAATGAGCAGTTCTTC
d_gene: TRBD2; j_gene: TRBJ2-1; abundance: .; v_gene: TRBV5-4; CDR3aa: CASSPAGLAYLSEQFF; CDR3nt: TGTGCCAGCAGCCCGGCGGGACTAGCGTATTTAAGTGAGCAGTTCTTC
d_gene: .; j_gene: TRBJ2-1; abundance: many; v_gene: TRBV5-1; CDR3aa: CASSTGQQIYNEQFF; CDR3nt: TGCGCCAGCAGCACCGGACAGCAGATCTACAATGAGCAGTTCTTC
d_gene: TRBD2; j_gene: TRBJ2-1; abundance: many; v_gene: TRBV6-1; CDR3aa: CASSVAGFYNEQFF; CDR3nt: TGTGCCAGCAGTGTAGCGGGATTCTACAATGAGCAGTTCTTC
d_gene: .; j_gene: TRBJ2-5; abundance: many; v_gene: TRBV5-1; CDR3aa: CASSLGRWESREETQYF; CDR3nt: TGCGCCAGCAGCTTGGGGCGTTGGGAATCAAGAGAAGAGACCCAGTACTTC
d_gene: .; j_gene: TRBJ2-5; abundance: few; v_gene: TRBV28; CDR3aa: CASSQPQRTTQYF; CDR3nt: TGTGCCAGCAGCCAGCCCCAGAGGACGACCCAGTACTTC
d_gene: TRBD2; j_gene: TRBJ2-5; abundance: .; v_gene: TRBV10-1; CDR3aa: CASSEAGGTRPQYF; CDR3nt: TGCGCCAGCAGTGAAGCGGGAGGTACCAGGCCCCAGTACTTC